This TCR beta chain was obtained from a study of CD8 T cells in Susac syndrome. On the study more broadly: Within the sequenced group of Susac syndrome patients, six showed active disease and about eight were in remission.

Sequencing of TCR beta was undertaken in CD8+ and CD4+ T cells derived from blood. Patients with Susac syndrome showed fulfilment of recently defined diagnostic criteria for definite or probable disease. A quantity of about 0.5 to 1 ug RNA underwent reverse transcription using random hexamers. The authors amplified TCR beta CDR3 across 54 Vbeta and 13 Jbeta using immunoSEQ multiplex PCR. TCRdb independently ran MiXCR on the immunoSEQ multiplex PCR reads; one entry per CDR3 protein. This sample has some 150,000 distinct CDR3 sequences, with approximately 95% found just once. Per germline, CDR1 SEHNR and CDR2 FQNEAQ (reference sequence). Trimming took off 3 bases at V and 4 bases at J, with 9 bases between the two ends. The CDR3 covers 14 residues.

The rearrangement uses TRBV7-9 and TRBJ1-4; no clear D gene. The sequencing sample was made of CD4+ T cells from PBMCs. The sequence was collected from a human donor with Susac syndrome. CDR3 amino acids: CASSFTPNNEKLFF. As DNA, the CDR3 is TGTGCCAGCAGCTTCACACCAAATAATGAAAAACTGTTTTTT.